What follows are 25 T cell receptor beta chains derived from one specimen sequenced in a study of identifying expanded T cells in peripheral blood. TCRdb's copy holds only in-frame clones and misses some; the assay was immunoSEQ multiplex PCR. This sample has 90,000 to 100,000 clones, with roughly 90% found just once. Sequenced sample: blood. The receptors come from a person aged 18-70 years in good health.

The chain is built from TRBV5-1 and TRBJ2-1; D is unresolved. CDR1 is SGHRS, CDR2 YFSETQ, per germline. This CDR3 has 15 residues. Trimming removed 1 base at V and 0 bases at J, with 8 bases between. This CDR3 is CASSLMRSSYNEQFF. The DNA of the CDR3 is TGCGCCAGCAGCTTGATGAGGAGCTCCTACAATGAGCAGTTCTTC.

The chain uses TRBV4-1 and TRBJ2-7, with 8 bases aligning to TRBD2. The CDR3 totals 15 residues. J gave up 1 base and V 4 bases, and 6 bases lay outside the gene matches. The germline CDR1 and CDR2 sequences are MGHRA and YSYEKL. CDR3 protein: CASSPTTSGSYEQYF. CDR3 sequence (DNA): TGCGCCAGCAGCCCTACAACTAGCGGATCCTACGAGCAGTACTTC.

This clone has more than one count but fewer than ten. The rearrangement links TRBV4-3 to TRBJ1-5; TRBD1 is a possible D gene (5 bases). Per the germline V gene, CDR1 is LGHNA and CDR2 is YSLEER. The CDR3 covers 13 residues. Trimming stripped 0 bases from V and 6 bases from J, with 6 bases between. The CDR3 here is CASSQDRGQPQHF. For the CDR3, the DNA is TGCGCCAGCAGCCAAGATAGGGGTCAGCCCCAGCATTTT.

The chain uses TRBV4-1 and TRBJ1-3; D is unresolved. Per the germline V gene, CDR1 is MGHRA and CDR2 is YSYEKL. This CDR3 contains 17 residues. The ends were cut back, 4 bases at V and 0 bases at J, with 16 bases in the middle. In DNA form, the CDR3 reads TGCGCCAGCAGCCCCCGAGGTGACGGGAGCTCTGGAAACACCATATATTTT. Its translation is CASSPRGDGSSGNTIYF.

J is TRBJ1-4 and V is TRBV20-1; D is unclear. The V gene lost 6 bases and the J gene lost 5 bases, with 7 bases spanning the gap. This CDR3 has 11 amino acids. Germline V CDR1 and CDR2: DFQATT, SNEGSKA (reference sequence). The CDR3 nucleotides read TGCAGTGCCACCCCCAATGAAAAACTGTTTTTT. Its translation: CSATPNEKLFF.

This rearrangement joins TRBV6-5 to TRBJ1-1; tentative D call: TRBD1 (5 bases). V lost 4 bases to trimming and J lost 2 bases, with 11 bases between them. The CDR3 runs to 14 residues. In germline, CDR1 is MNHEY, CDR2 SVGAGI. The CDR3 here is CASSSPGPNTEAFF. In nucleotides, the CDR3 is TGTGCCAGCAGTTCCCCGGGACCTAACACTGAAGCTTTCTTT.

CDR3 residues: CASSKRQAGEQFF. The CDR3 nucleotides are TGTGCCAGCAGCAAGAGACAGGCGGGGGAGCAGTTCTTC. The chain carries TRBV4-2 and TRBJ2-1; D possibly matches TRBD1 or TRBD2 (6 bases each). Trimming stripped 5 bases from V and 10 bases from J, with 15 bases between. CDR1 is LGHNA and CDR2 is YNFKEQ in the germline V gene. This CDR3 has 13 amino acids.

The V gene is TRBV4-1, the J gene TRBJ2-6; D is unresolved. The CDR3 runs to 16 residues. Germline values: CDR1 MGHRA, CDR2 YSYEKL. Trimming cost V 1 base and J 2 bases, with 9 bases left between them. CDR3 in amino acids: CASSQGAGTGANVLTF. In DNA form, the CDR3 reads TGCGCCAGCAGCCAAGGAGCTGGGACTGGGGCCAACGTCCTGACTTTC.

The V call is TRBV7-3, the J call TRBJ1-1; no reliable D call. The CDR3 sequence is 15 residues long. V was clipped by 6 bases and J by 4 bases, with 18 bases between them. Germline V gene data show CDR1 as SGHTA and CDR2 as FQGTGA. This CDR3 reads CASSLGSTRSTEAFF. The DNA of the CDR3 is TGTGCCAGCAGTCTTGGATCCACAAGGAGCACTGAAGCTTTCTTT.

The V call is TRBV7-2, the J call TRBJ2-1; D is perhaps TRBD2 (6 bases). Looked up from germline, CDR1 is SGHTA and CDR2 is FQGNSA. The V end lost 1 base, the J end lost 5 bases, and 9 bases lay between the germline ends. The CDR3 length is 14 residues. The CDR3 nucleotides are TGTGCCAGCAGCTTAGTATCGGGGGACAATGAGCAGTTCTTC. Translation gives CASSLVSGDNEQFF.

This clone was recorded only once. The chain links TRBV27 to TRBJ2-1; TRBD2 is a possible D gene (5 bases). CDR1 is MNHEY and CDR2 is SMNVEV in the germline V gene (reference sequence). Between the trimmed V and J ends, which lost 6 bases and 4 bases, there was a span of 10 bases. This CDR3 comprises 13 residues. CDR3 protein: CASRPSGYNEQFF. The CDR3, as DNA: TGTGCCAGCAGACCCAGCGGTTACAATGAGCAGTTCTTC.

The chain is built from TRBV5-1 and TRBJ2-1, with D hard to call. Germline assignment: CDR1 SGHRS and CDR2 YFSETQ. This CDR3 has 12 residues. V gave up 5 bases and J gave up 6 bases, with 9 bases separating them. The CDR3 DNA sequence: TGCGCCAGCAGAATCGAAGGCAATGAGCAGTTCTTC. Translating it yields CASRIEGNEQFF. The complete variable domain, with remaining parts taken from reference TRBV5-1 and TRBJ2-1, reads KAGVTQTPRYLIKTRGQQVTLSCSPISGHRSVSWYQQTPGQGLQFLFEYFSETQRNKGNFPGRFSGRQFSNSRSEMNVSTLELGDSALYLCASRIEGNEQFFGPGTRLTVL.

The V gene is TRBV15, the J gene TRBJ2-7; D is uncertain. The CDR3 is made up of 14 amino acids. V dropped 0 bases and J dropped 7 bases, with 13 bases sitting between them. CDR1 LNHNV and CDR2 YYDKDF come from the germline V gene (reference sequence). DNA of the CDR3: TGTGCCACCAGCAGAGATCGCGCTCCGCGGGAGCAGTACTTC. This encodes CATSRDRAPREQYF. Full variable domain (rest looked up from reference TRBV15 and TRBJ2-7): DAMVIQNPRYQVTQFGKPVTLSCSQTLNHNVMYWYQQKSSQAPKLLFHYYDKDFNNEADTPDNFQSRRPNTSFCFLDIRSPGLGDTAMYLCATSRDRAPREQYFGPGTRLTVT.

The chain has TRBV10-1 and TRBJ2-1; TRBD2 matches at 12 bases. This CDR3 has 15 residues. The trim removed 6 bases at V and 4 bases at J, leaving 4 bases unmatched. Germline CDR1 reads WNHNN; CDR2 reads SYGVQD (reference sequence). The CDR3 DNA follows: TGCGCCAGCAGGATGACTAGCGGGAGTTACAATGAGCAGTTCTTC. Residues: CASRMTSGSYNEQFF.

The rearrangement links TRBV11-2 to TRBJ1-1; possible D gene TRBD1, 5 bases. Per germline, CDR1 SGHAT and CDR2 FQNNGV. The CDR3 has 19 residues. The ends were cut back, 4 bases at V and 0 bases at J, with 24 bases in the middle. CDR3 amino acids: CASSSFWAQMTELNTEAFF. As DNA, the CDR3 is TGTGCCAGCAGCTCGTTTTGGGCCCAGATGACAGAATTGAACACTGAAGCTTTCTTT.

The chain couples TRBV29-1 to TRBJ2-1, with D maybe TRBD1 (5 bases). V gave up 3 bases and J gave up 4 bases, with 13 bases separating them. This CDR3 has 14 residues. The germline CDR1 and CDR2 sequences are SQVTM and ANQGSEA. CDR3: CSVEAGPLYNEQFF. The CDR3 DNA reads TGCAGCGTTGAGGCAGGGCCTCTTTACAATGAGCAGTTCTTC.

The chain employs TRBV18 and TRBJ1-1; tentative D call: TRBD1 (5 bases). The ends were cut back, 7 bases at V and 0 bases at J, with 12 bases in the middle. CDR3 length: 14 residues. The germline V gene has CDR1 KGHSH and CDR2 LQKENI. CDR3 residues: CASLPKGVNTEAFF. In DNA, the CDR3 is TGTGCCAGCTTACCGAAAGGGGTGAACACTGAAGCTTTCTTT.

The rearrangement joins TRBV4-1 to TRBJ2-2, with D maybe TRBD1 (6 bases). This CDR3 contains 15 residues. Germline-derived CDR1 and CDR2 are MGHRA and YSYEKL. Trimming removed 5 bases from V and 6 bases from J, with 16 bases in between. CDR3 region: CASSYTGTPSGELFF. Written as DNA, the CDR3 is TGCGCCAGCAGCTATACCGGGACACCCTCCGGGGAGCTGTTTTTT.

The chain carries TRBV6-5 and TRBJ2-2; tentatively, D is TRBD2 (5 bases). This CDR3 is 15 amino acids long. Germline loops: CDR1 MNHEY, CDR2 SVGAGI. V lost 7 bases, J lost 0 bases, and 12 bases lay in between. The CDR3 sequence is CASTGGLSNTGELFF. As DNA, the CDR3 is TGTGCCAGCACCGGAGGACTGTCGAACACCGGGGAGCTGTTTTTT.

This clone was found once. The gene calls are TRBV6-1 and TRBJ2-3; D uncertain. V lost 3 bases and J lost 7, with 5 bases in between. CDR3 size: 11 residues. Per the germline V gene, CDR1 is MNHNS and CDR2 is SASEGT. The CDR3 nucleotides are TGTGCCAGCAGTGACTATCATACGCAGTATTTT. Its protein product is CASSDYHTQYF.

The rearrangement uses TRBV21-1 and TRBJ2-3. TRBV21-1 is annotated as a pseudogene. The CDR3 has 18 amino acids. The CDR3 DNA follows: TGTGCCAGCAGCAAAGTTGGGGTCTGGGCACGGAGCACAGATACGCAGTATTTT. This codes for CASSKVGVWARSTDTQYF.

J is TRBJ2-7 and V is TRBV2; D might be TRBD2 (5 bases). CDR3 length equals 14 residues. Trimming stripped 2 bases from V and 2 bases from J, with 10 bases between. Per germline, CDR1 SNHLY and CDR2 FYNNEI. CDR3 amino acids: CASSERTGTYEQYF. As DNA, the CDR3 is TGTGCCAGCAGTGAAAGGACCGGGACCTACGAGCAGTACTTC.

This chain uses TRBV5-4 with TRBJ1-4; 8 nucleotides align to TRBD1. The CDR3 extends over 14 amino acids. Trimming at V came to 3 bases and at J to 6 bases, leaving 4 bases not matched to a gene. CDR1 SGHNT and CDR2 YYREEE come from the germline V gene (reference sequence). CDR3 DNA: TGTGCCAGCAGCTCGCAGGGGGCGGATGAAAAACTGTTTTTT. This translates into CASSSQGADEKLFF.

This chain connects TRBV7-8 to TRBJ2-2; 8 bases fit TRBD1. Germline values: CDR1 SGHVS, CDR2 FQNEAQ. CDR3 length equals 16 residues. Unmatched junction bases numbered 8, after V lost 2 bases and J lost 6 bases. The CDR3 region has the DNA TGTGCCAGCAGCTTAAGACAGGGGTATGGAGCCGGGGAGCTGTTTTTT. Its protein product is CASSLRQGYGAGELFF.

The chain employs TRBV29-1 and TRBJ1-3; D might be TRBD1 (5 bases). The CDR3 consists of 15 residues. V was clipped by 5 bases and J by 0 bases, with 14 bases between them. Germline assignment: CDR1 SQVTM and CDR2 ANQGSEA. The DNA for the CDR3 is TGCAGCGTTTTACAACAGGAGAGCTCTGGAAACACCATATATTTT. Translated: CSVLQQESSGNTIYF.